A selection of T cell receptor beta chains follows, all from one sample in a study of T-cell memory formation after mild COVID-19. TCRdb called the 5' RACE reads again in MiXCR, with one record for every CDR3 protein. The data show around 83,000 distinct CDR3 sequences, roughly 25% seen once. The sample taken for sequencing was PBMCs or a T cell subset sorted from them (not recorded which). All receptors come from a man between 18 and 35 years old who had mild COVID-19 (a few samples of this study predate the infection). Cell type and time point are not known. CDR3s include the opening cysteine and the closing phenylalanine or tryptophan. Fields, in order: clone size, V gene, D gene, J gene, CDR3 DNA, CDR3 protein. The D gene is left open where the match is weak. The size field is filled for only some rows; it gives once, few, many or a size class.

.	TRBV4-1	.	TRBJ2-3	TGCGCCAGCAGCCAAGATCTGGACAGAGATACGCAGTATTTT	CASSQDLDRDTQYF
.	TRBV7-2	.	TRBJ2-3	TGTGCCAGCAGCTACCTCTACCTGGGGCGGGCAGTTCAAGATACGCAGTATTTT	CASSYLYLGRAVQDTQYF
few	TRBV4-3	.	TRBJ2-7	TGCGCCAGCAGCCAAGATCCCGGGGTCTACGAGCAGTACTTC	CASSQDPGVYEQYF
.	TRBV7-9	.	TRBJ2-5	TGTGCCAGCATCAGGAGCCTCCAAGAGACCCAGTACTTC	CASIRSLQETQYF
few	TRBV7-6	TRBD2	TRBJ2-3	TGTGCCAGCAGCCTACTAGCGGAAGATACGCAGTATTTT	CASSLLAEDTQYF
.	TRBV27	TRBD2	TRBJ2-1	TGTGCCAGCAGTCTCCCGGGCGGGGGTGCGTTCTTC	CASSLPGGGAFF
once	TRBV6-6	TRBD1	TRBJ1-2	TGTGCCAGCAGTTACCCGACAGGGGGCGAGGGCTATGGCTACACCTTC	CASSYPTGGEGYGYTF
.	TRBV29-1	TRBD2	TRBJ2-1	TGCAGCGGAACCGGGACTAGGTCGGGCTCCTACAATGAGCAGTTCTTC	CSGTGTRSGSYNEQFF
few	TRBV9	.	TRBJ2-1	TGTGCCAGCAGCGTAGGAGGGGGTAGCGGGCAGTTCTTC	CASSVGGGSGQFF
few	TRBV7-8	.	TRBJ2-5	TGTGCCGGGGGGGGACAGCAAGAGACCCAGTACTTC	CAGGGQQETQYF
many	TRBV12-3/TRBV12-4	.	TRBJ2-5	TGTGCCAGCGGTAGGGGGGAAGGGGAGACCCAGTACTTC	CASGRGEGETQYF
.	TRBV6-2/TRBV6-3	.	TRBJ2-2	TGTGCCAGCTCCGTACGGACCGGGGAGCTGTTTTTT	CASSVRTGELFF
once	TRBV5-1	TRBD1	TRBJ2-2	TGCGCCAGCAGAATTGAATGGACAGGGTTGAACACCGGGGAGCTGTTTTTT	CASRIEWTGLNTGELFF
few	TRBV24-1	.	TRBJ2-3	TGTGCCACCAGTGATGCGACCGGGACGGCGGGGGATACGCAGTATTTT	CATSDATGTAGDTQYF
.	TRBV4-3	.	TRBJ1-1	TGCGCCAGCAGCCAAGGCGCCAGAACCAACACTGAAGCTTTCTTT	CASSQGARTNTEAFF
few	TRBV4-3	TRBD2	TRBJ2-3	TGCGCCAGCAGCCACCCTCCGAGGGAAGCGGGGGGTGGTGATACGCAGTATTTT	CASSHPPREAGGGDTQYF
.	TRBV12-3/TRBV12-4	.	TRBJ1-5	TGTGCCAGCGGGCCCCGGGCGGGAACGGATCAGCCCCAGCATTTT	CASGPRAGTDQPQHF
few	TRBV10-3	.	TRBJ1-1	TGTGCCATCAGTGAACCGGGGGAAGGAGCTTTCTTT	CAISEPGEGAFF
.	TRBV7-8	TRBD1	TRBJ1-2	TGTGCCAGCAGTATAGAAGGGGGCGGCGGGGTCTATGGCTACACCTTC	CASSIEGGGGVYGYTF
few	TRBV5-1	TRBD1	TRBJ2-7	TGCGCCAGCAGCCGAAACAGGGGCCACGAGCAGTACTTC	CASSRNRGHEQYF
.	TRBV28	TRBD2	TRBJ2-3	TGTGCCAGCAGTTTCCCCGTAAGCGGGGGCACAGATACGCAGTATTTT	CASSFPVSGGTDTQYF
few	TRBV7-8	TRBD2	TRBJ2-1	TGTGCCAGCAGCTTAGAGGCGGGGGGGGGAAATGAGCAGTTCTTC	CASSLEAGGGNEQFF
few	TRBV7-9	TRBD1	TRBJ2-5	TGTGCCAGCAGCTCCGGGACAGAAGAGACCCAGTACTTC	CASSSGTEETQYF
few	TRBV7-3	.	TRBJ2-5	TGTGCCAGCAGCTTGACCGTGGGAGAGACCCAGTACTTC	CASSLTVGETQYF
few	TRBV28	.	TRBJ2-6	TGTGCCACCAGCGGCGGGCCCTCTGGGGCCAACGTCCTGACTTTC	CATSGGPSGANVLTF
few	TRBV19	.	TRBJ2-4	TGTGCCAGTACCCCTAGGTCCTTCCAGGGTAATGACATTCAGTACTTC	CASTPRSFQGNDIQYF
.	TRBV6-1	.	TRBJ2-2	TGTGCCAGCAGCAGGAACAGGTTTGGGTCCGGGGAGCTGTTTTTT	CASSRNRFGSGELFF
.	TRBV7-9	.	TRBJ2-1	TGTGCCAGCAGTCTCGATGGTTCAGGGCAGTTCTTC	CASSLDGSGQFF
.	TRBV7-6	TRBD2	TRBJ2-5	TGTGCCAGCAGCTTAGCGATATCACTAGCGGGGCAAGAGACCCAGTACTTC	CASSLAISLAGQETQYF
few	TRBV6-4	TRBD2	TRBJ2-1	TGTGCCAGCTCTCGGGATAGCGGGTACTCCTACAATGAGCAGTTCTTC	CASSRDSGYSYNEQFF
.	TRBV2	.	TRBJ2-3	TGTGCCAGCAGTGTTACAGGGATGGCAGATACGCAGTATTTT	CASSVTGMADTQYF
.	TRBV18	.	TRBJ2-3	TGTGCCAGCTCACCACCGTCAGGTTCTGATACGCAGTATTTT	CASSPPSGSDTQYF
.	TRBV4-1	.	TRBJ2-2	TGCGCCAGCAGCCAAGTCGGAACAAACACCGGGGAGCTGTTTTTT	CASSQVGTNTGELFF
few	TRBV5-1	.	TRBJ1-1	TGCGCCAGCAGCTTATGGGCCCAGAACACTGAAGCTTTCTTT	CASSLWAQNTEAFF
few	TRBV14	.	TRBJ2-3	TGTGCCAGCAGCCACACTACAGGGAGCACAGATACGCAGTATTTT	CASSHTTGSTDTQYF
few	TRBV27	.	TRBJ2-7	TGTGCCAGCAGGGGGACAAGGCCCTACGAGCAGTACTTC	CASRGTRPYEQYF
.	TRBV6-2/TRBV6-3	.	TRBJ1-1	TGTGCCAGCAGTCATCTTACAGGCCGGGAAGAAGCTTTCTTT	CASSHLTGREEAFF
few	TRBV7-2	TRBD2	TRBJ2-3	TGTGCCAGCAGCTCCTGGGGGGGAACCTTGACAGATACGCAGTATTTT	CASSSWGGTLTDTQYF
.	TRBV6-2/TRBV6-3	TRBD1	TRBJ2-7	TGTGCCAGCATCGGGGGACAGGGGCACTACGAGCAGTACTTC	CASIGGQGHYEQYF
few	TRBV4-1	TRBD1	TRBJ1-6	TGCGCCAGCAGCCCACCGGGACAGGGCTATCATGGCCTCCACTTT	CASSPPGQGYHGLHF
few	TRBV27	.	TRBJ2-1	TGTGCCAGCAGTTTACGGCGGGGTGACTACAATGAGCAGTTCTTC	CASSLRRGDYNEQFF
.	TRBV7-9	.	TRBJ1-1	TGTGCCAGCAGCCCCATTCAAGTTGGAGCTTTCTTT	CASSPIQVGAFF
.	TRBV5-5	.	TRBJ1-2	TGTGCCAGCAGCTTTTACGGGAACGATGGCTACACCTTC	CASSFYGNDGYTF
.	TRBV2	.	TRBJ2-1	TGTGCCAGCAGCGACTGGGGAGAGCAGTTCTTC	CASSDWGEQFF
.	TRBV5-1	.	TRBJ2-7	TGCGCCAGCAGCTGGGACGGACCCTACGAGCAGTACTTC	CASSWDGPYEQYF
few	TRBV10-3	.	TRBJ2-5	TGTGCCACAGGGCTCCAAGAGACCCAGTACTTC	CATGLQETQYF
few	TRBV7-2	.	TRBJ2-5	TGTGCCAGCAGCGCCGGGACCTCGGGGGAGACCCAGTACTTC	CASSAGTSGETQYF
.	TRBV13	.	TRBJ2-5	TGTGCCAGCAGCGTCAAGGGAGAGACCCAGTACTTC	CASSVKGETQYF
.	TRBV4-3	.	TRBJ2-2	TGCGCCAGCAGAGGGGCTAGGGGGTCTTTCGGGGAGCTGTTTTTT	CASRGARGSFGELFF
.	TRBV6-5	.	TRBJ1-2	TGTGCCAGCAGTTACTCGACTGCTGCATCGGGTGGCTACACCTTC	CASSYSTAASGGYTF
.	TRBV4-3	.	TRBJ1-1	TGCGCCAGCAGCCAAGAGGGGGTTTCCACTGAAGCTTTCTTT	CASSQEGVSTEAFF
.	TRBV6-5	TRBD1	TRBJ2-3	TGTGCCAGCAGGCACAGGGGGCGAGATACGCAGTATTTT	CASRHRGRDTQYF
.	TRBV25-1	TRBD1	TRBJ1-2	TGTGCCAGCAGTGAATCGGGGCCAGGGGGTCCCTATGGCTACACCTTC	CASSESGPGGPYGYTF
.	TRBV5-1	.	TRBJ2-5	TGCGCCAGCAGCTCCGCCGGACAGGGAGGGGAGACCCAGTACTTC	CASSSAGQGGETQYF
.	TRBV5-1	TRBD2	TRBJ2-7	TGCGCCAGCAGCTGGGGACTAGCACCCTACGAGCAGTACTTC	CASSWGLAPYEQYF